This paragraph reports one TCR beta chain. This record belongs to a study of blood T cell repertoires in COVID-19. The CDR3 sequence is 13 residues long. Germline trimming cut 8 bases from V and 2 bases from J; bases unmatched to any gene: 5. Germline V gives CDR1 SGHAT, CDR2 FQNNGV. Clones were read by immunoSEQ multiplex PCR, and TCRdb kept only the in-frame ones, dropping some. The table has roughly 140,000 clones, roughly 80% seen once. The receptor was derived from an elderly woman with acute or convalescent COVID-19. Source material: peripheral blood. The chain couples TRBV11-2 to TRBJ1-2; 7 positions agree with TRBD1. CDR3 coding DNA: TGTGCCAGCGGGGGACAGTTCAACTATGGCTACACCTTC. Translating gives CASGGQFNYGYTF.